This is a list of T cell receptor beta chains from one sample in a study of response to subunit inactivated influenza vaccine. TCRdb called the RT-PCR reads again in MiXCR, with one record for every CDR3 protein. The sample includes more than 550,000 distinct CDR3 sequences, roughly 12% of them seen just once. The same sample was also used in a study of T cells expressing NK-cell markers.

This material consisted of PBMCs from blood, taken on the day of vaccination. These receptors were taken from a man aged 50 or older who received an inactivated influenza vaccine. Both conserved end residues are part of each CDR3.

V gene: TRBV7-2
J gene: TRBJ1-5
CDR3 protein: CASSLGQTGQPQHF

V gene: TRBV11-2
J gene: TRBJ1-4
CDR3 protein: CASSLARDVRLEKLFF

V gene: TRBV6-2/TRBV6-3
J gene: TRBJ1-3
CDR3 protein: CASSYGSGIGNTIYF

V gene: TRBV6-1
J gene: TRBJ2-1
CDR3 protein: CASRVAGTSSYNEQFF

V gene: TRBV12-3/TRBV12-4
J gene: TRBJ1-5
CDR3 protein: CASSFLEGGGNQPQHF

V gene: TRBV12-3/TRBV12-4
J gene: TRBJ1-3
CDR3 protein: CASRVDASSGNTIYF

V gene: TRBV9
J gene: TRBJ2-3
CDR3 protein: CASSASGGRTDTQYF

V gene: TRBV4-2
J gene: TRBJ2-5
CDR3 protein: CASSQGGNEFRWETQYF

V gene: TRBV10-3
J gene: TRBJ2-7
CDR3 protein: CAIRAGQGEQYF

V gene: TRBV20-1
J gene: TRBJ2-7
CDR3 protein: CSARGGTGYYEQYF

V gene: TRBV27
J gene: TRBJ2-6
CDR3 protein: CASRLGSGANVLTF

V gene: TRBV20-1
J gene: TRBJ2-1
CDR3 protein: CSGDPRTDSYHEQFF

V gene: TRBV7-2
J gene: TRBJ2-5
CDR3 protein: CASSSRATETQYF

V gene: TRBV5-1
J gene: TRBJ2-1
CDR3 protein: CASSQGLAGGFYNEQFF

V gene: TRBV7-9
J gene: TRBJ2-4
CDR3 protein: CASSPGTSGSVIQYF

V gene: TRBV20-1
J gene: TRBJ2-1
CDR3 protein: CSASQTGGLMVEQFF

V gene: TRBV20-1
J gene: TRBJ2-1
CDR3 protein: CSARDPRGVVEQFF

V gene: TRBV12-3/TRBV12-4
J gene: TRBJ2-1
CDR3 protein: CASSLGGSLYNEQFF

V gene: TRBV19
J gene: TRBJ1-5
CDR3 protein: CASSQTDRLWEPQHF

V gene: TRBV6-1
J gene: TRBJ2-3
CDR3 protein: CASSRTSGRRDTQYF

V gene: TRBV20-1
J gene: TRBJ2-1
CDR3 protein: CSARDTSGGKAINEQFF

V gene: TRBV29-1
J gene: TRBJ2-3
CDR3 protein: CSVEAPGLAGGQDTQYF

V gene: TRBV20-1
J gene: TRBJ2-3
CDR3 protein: CSASPVARDTQYF

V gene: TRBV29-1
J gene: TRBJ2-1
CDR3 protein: CSVDGRDYNEQFF

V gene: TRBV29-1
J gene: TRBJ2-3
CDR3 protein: CSVEDLADTQYF

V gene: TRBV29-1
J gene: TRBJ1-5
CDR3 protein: CSVATGSNQPQHF

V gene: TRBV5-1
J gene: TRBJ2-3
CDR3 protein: CASSLLDDTQYF

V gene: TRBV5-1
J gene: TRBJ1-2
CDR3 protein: CASSLSDLGGYTF

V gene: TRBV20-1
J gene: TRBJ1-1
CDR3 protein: CSARPSGGGRTEAFF

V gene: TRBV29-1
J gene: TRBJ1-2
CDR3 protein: CSAGNYGYTF

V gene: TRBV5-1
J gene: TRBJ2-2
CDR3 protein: CASSLAGQYTGELFF

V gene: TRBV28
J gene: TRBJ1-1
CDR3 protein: CASSLFQDLAAFF

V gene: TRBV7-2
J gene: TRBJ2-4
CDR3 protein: CASSLDRTLAKNIQYF

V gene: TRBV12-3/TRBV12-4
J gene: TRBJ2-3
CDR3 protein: CASSLGLFTDTQYF

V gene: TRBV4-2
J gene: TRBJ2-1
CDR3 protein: CASSPGGVEQFF

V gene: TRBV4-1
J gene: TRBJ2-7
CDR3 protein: CASSQNLQSSYEQYF

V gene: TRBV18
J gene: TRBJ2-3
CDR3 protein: CASSPRTDEGQYF

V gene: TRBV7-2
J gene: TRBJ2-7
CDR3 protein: CASSRLGTSYEQYF

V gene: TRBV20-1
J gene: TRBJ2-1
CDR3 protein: CSGYSGNEQFF

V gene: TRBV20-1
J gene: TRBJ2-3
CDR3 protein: CSARTSGDGDTQYF

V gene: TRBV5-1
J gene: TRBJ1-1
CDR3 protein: CASSDPQGFTEAFF

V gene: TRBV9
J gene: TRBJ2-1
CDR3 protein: CASSVAGGRNEQFF

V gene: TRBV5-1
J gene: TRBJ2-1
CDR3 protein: CASSADRGEQFF

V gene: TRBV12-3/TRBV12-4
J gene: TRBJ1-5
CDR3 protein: CASSQTGRNQPQHF

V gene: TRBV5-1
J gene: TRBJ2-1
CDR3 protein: CASSPGQAVEQFF

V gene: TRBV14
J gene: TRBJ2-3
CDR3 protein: CASSLKSPRADTQYF